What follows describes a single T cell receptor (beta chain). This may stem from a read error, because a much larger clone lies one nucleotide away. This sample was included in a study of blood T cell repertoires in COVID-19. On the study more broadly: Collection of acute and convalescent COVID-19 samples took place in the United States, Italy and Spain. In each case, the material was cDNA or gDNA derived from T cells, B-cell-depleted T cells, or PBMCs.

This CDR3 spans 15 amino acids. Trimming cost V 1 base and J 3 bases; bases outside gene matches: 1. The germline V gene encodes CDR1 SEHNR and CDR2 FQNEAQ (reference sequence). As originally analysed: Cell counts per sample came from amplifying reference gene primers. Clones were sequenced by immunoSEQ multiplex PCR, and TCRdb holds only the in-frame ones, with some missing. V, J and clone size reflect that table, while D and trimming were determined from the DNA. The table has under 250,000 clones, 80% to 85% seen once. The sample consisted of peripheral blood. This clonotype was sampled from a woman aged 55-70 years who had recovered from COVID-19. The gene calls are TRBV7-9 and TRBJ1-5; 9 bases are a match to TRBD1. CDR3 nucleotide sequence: TGTGCCAGCAGCTTAGGGACAGGGGTCAATCAGCCCCAGCATTTT. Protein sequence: CASSLGTGVNQPQHF.